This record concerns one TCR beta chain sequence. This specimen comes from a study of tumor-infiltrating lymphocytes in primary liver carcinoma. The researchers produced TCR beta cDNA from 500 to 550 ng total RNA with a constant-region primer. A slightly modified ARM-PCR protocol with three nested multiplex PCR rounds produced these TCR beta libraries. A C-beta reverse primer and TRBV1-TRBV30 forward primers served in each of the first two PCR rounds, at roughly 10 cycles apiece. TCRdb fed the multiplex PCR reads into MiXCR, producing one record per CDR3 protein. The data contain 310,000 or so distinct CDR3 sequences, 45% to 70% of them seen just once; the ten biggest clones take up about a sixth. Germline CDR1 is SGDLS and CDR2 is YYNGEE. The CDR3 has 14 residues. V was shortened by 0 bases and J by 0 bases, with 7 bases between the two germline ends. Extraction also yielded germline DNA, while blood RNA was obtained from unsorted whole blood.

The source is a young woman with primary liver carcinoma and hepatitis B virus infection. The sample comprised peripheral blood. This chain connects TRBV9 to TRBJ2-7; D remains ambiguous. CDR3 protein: CASSVGASSYEQYF. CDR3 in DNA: TGTGCCAGCAGCGTAGGCGCAAGCTCCTACGAGCAGTACTTC.